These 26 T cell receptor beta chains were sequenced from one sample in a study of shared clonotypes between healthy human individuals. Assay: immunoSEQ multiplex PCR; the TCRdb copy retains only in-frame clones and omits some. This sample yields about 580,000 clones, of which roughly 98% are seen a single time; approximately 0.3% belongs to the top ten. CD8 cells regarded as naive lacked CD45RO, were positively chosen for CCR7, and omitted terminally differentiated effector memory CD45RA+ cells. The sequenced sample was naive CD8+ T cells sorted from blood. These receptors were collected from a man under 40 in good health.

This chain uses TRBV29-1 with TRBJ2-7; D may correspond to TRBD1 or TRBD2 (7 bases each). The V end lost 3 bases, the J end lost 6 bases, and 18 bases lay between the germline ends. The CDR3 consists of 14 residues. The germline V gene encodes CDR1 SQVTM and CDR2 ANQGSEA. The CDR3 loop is CSVEGQKGEGEQYF. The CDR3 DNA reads TGCAGCGTTGAGGGACAGAAAGGGGAGGGCGAGCAGTACTTC.

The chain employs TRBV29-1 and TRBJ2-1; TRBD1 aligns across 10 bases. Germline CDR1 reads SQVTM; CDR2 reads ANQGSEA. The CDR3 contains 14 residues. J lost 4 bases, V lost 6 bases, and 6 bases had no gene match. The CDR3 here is CSVPWDRGYNEQFF. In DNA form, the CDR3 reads TGCAGCGTGCCCTGGGACAGGGGATACAATGAGCAGTTCTTC.

The CDR3 protein is CASSEEPLKAGYGYTF. The CDR3 DNA reads as TGTGCCAGCAGTGAAGAACCCCTTAAGGCCGGCTATGGCTACACCTTC. This chain links TRBV6-1 with TRBJ1-2; D is undetermined. The CDR3 sequence is 16 residues long. The V gene lost 1 base and the J gene lost 4 bases, with 16 bases spanning the gap. Per the germline V gene, CDR1 is MNHNS and CDR2 is SASEGT.

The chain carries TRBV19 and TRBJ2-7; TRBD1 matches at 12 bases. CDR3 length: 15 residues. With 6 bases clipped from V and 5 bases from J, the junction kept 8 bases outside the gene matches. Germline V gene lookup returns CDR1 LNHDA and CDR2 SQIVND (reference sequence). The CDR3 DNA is TGTGCCAGTAGACTCCGGGACAGGGGGCGAGACGAGCAGTACTTC. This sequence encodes CASRLRDRGRDEQYF.

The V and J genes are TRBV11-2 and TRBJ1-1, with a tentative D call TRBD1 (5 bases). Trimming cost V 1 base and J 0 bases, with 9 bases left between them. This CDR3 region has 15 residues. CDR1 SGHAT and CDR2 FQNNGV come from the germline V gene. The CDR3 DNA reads TGTGCCAGCAGCTTAGTGCGACAGATGAACACTGAAGCTTTCTTT. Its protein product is CASSLVRQMNTEAFF.

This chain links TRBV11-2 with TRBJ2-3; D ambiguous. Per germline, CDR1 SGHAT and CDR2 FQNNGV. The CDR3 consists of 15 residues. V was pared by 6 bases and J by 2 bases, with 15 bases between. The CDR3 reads CASRPTQRTTDTQYF. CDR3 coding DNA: TGTGCCAGCAGGCCGACACAGAGGACCACAGATACGCAGTATTTT.

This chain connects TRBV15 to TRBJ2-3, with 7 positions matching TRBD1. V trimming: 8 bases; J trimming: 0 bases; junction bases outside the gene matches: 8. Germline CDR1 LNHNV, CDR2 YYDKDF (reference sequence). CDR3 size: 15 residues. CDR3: CATSGTESSTDTQYF. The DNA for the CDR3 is TGTGCCACCTCGGGGACAGAGTCTAGCACAGATACGCAGTATTTT.

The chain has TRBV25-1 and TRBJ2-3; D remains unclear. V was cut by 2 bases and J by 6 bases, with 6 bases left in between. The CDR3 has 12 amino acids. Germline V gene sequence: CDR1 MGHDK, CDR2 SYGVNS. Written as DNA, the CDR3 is TGTGCCAGCAGTGAAGGATGGGATACGCAGTATTTT. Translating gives CASSEGWDTQYF.

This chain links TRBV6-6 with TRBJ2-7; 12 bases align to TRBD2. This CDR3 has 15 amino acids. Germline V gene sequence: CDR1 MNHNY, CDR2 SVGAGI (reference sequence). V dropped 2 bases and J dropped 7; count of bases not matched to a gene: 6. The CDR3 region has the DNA TGTGCCAGCAGTTACCGGACTAGCGGGATTCGGGAGCAGTACTTC. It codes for CASSYRTSGIREQYF.

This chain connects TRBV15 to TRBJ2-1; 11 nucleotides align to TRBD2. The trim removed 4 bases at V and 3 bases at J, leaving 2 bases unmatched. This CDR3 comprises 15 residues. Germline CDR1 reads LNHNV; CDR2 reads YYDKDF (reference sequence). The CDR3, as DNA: TGTGCCACCAGCAAGGGACTAGCGGACTACAATGAGCAGTTCTTC. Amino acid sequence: CATSKGLADYNEQFF.

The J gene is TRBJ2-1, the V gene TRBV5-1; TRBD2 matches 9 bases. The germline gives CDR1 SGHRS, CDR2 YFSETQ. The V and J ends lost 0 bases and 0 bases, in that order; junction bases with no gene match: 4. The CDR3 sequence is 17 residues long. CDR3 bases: TGCGCCAGCAGCTTGGAAGAGCGGGAGGTCTCCTACAATGAGCAGTTCTTC. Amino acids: CASSLEEREVSYNEQFF.

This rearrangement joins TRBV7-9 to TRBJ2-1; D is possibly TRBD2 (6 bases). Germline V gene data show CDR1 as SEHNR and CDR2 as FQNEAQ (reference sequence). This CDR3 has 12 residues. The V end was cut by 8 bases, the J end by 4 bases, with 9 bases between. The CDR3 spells CASWRGYNEQFF. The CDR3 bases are TGTGCCAGCTGGCGGGGTTACAATGAGCAGTTCTTC.

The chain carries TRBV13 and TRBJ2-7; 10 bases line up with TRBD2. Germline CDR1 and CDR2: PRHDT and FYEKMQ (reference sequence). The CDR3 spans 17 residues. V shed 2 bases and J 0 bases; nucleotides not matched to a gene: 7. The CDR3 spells CASSLLSGRALSYEQYF. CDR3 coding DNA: TGTGCCAGCAGCTTATTAAGCGGGAGGGCCCTCTCCTACGAGCAGTACTTC. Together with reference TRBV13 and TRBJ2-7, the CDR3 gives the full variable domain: AAGVIQSPRHLIKEKRETATLKCYPIPRHDTVYWYQQGPGQDPQFLISFYEKMQSDKGSIPDRFSAQQFSDYHSELNMSSLELGDSALYFCASSLLSGRALSYEQYFGPGTRLTVT.

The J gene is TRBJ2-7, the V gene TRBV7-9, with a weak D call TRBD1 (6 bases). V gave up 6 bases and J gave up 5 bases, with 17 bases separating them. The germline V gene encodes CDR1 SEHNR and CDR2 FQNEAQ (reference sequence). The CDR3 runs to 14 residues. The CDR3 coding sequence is TGTGCCAGCAGTAGCTTCCAGGGGAGCAACGAGCAGTACTTC. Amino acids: CASSSFQGSNEQYF.

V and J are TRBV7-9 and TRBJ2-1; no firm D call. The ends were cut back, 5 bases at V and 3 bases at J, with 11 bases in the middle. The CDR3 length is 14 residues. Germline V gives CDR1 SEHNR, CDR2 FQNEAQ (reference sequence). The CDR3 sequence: CASSASFGYNEQFF. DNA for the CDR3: TGTGCCAGCAGCGCGTCGTTCGGCTACAATGAGCAGTTCTTC.

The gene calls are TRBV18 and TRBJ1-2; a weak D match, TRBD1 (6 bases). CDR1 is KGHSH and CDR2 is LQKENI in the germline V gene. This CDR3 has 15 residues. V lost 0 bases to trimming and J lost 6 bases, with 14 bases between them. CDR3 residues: CASSPPLGGVDGYTF. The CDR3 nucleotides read TGTGCCAGCTCACCACCGTTAGGGGGAGTGGATGGCTACACCTTC.

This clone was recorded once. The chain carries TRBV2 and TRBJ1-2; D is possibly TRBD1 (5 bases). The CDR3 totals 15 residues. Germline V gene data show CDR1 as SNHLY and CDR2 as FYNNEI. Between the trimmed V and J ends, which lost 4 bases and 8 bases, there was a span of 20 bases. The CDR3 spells CASSAYGGGQKGYTF. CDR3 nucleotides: TGTGCCAGCAGTGCCTACGGGGGAGGGCAAAAGGGCTACACCTTC. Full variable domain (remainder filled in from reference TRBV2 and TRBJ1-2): EPEVTQTPSHQVTQMGQEVILRCVPISNHLYFYWYRQILGQKVEFLVSFYNNEISEKSEIFDDQFSVERPDGSNFTLKIRSTKLEDSAMYFCASSAYGGGQKGYTFGSGTRLTVV.

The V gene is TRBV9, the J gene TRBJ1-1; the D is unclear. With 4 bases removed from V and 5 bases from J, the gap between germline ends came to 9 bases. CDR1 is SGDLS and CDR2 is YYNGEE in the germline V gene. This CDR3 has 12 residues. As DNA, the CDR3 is TGTGCCAGCAGCTTTGGGAATACTGAAGCTTTCTTT. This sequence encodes CASSFGNTEAFF.

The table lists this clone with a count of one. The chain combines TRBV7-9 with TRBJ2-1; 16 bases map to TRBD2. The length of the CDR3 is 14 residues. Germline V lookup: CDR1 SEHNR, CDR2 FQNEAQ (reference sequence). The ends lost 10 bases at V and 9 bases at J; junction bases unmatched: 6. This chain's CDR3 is CATSGLAGGTEQFF. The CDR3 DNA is TGTGCCACTTCGGGACTAGCGGGAGGGACTGAGCAGTTCTTC. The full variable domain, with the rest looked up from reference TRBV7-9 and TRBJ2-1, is DTGVSQNPRHKITKRGQNVTFRCDPISEHNRLYWYRQTLGQGPEFLTYFQNEAQLEKSRLLSDRFSAERPKGSFSTLEIQRTEQGDSAMYLCATSGLAGGTEQFFGPGTRLTVL.

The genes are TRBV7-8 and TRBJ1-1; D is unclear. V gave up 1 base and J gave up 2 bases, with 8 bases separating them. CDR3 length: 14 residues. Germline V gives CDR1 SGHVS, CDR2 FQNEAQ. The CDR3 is CASSLGSSNTEAFF. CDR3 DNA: TGTGCCAGCAGCTTAGGTAGCAGTAACACTGAAGCTTTCTTT.

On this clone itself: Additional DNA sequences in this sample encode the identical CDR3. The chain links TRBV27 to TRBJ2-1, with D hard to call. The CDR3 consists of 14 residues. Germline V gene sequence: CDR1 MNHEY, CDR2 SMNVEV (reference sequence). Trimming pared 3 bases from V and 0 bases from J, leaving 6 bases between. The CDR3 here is CASSFGSSYNEQFF. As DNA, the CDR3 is TGTGCCAGCAGTTTCGGAAGCTCCTACAATGAGCAGTTCTTC.

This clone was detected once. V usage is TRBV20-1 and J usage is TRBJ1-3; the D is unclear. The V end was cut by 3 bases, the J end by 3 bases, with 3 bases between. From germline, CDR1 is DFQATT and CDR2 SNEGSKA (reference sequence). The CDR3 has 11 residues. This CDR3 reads CSARGGNTIYF. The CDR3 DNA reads TGCAGTGCTAGGGGTGGAAACACCATATATTTT.

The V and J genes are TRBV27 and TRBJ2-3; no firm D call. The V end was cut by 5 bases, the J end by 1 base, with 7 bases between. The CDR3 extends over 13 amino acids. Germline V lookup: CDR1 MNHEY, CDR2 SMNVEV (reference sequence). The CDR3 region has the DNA TGTGCCAGCAGTGACCGCGGCACAGATACGCAGTATTTT. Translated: CASSDRGTDTQYF.

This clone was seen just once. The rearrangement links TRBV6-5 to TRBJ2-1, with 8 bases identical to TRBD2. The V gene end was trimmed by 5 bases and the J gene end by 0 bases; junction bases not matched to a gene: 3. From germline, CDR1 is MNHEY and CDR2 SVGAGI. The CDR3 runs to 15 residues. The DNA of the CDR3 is TGTGCCAGCAGTCCCAGCGGGAGCTCCTACAATGAGCAGTTCTTC. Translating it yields CASSPSGSSYNEQFF.

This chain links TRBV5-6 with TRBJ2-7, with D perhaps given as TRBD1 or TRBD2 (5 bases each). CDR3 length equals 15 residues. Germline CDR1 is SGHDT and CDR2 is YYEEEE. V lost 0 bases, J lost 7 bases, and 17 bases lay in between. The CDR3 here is CASSLGGTATREQYF. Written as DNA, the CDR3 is TGTGCCAGCAGCTTGGGGGGGACCGCTACGAGGGAGCAGTACTTC.

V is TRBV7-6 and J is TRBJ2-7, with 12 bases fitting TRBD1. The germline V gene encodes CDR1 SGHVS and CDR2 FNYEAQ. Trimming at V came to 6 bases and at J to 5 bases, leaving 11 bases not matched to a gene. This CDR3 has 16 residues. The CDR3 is CASRPSRDRGPHEQYF. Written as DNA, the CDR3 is TGTGCCAGCAGACCGAGCCGGGACAGGGGGCCCCACGAGCAGTACTTC. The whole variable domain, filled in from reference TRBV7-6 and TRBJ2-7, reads GAGVSQSPRYKVTKRGQDVALRCDPISGHVSLYWYRQALGQGPEFLTYFNYEAQQDKSGLPNDRFSAERPEGSISTLTIQRTEQRDSAMYRCASRPSRDRGPHEQYFGPGTRLTVT.